This is a list of T cell receptor beta chains from one sample in a study of blood T cell repertoires in COVID-19. This table comes from immunoSEQ multiplex PCR, and its TCRdb copy is limited to in-frame clones, with some not included. The sample consists of 200,000 to 300,000 clones, about 73% of them appearing once. Sequencing was performed on peripheral blood. These receptors all come from a woman older than 75 with acute or convalescent COVID-19. Both conserved end residues are part of each CDR3. The D gene is left open where the match is weak. The listing skips clone size in some rows; elsewhere it reads once, few, many or a size class.

clone size	V gene	D gene	J gene	CDR3 DNA	CDR3 protein
.	TRBV12-3/TRBV12-4	.	TRBJ2-2	TGTGCCAGCAGTTTCGGACTCACCGGGGAGCTGTTTTTT	CASSFGLTGELFF
.	TRBV11-1	.	TRBJ2-1	TGTGCCAGCAGCGAGGGGGTCAAGGCTGAGCAGTTCTTC	CASSEGVKAEQFF
.	TRBV3-1/TRBV3-2	TRBD2	TRBJ2-7	TGTGCCAGCAGCCAAGTCAAGGGAGGGTCAATGTACTTC	CASSQVKGGSMYF
.	TRBV18	.	TRBJ2-7	TGTGCCAGCTCACCACCGGAGGAACACTCGGATTGCGAGCAGTACTTC	CASSPPEEHSDCEQYF
.	TRBV15	.	TRBJ2-3	TGTGCCACCAGCAGCCGCCCGGGACAAAACACAGATACGCAGTATTTT	CATSSRPGQNTDTQYF
many	TRBV6-4	.	TRBJ2-7	TGTGCCAGCAGTGACCCGACAGGGGAGGGCCCTACCCACTACGCGGACGTCTACTACGAGCAGTACTTC	CASSDPTGEGPTHYADVYYEQYF
.	TRBV19	TRBD2	TRBJ2-4	TGTGCCAGTAGTATCTCCCTAGCGGGAGTGAACCAAAACATTCAGTACTTC	CASSISLAGVNQNIQYF
once	TRBV6-1	.	TRBJ1-2	TGTGCCAGCAGTGACAGGGGAAACTATGGCTACACCTTC	CASSDRGNYGYTF
.	TRBV10-3	TRBD2	TRBJ2-7	TGTGCCATCAGTAGGACTAGCGGATACGAGCAGTACTTC	CAISRTSGYEQYF
.	TRBV9	.	TRBJ2-7	TGTGCCAGCAGCGCTGGCGGTGCTCAGGGCTACGAGCAGTACTTC	CASSAGGAQGYEQYF
.	TRBV3-1/TRBV3-2	TRBD1	TRBJ1-4	TGTGCCAGCAGCCAAGATTGGGGACAGTCTAATGAAAAACTGTTTTTT	CASSQDWGQSNEKLFF
.	TRBV5-5	TRBD2	TRBJ2-2	TGTGCCAGCAGCTCTAGACTAGCGGGAAATACCGGGGAGCTGTTTTTT	CASSSRLAGNTGELFF
.	TRBV19	.	TRBJ1-5	TGTGCCAGCAGACTGTACAATCAGCCCCAGCATTTT	CASRLYNQPQHF
.	TRBV20-1	TRBD2	TRBJ2-7	TGCAGTGCTTTGGCGGGGGGCGAGCAGTACTTC	CSALAGGEQYF
.	TRBV19	.	TRBJ1-2	TGTGCCAGTAGTATTTTCTGGGGCCCGTTGGGCTACACCTTC	CASSIFWGPLGYTF
few	TRBV6-2/TRBV6-3	.	TRBJ1-1	TGTGCCAGCAGTTACGTTCGTACTAACACTGAAGCTTTCTTT	CASSYVRTNTEAFF
.	TRBV4-1	.	TRBJ2-5	TGCGCCAGCAGTCCTACCGGACTAAGTGGGCAAGAGACCCAGTACTTC	CASSPTGLSGQETQYF
.	TRBV3-1/TRBV3-2	TRBD1	TRBJ1-1	TGTGCCAGCAGCTCGACAGGGTCTGAAGCTTTCTTT	CASSSTGSEAFF
.	TRBV3-1/TRBV3-2	TRBD2	TRBJ2-7	TGTGCCAGCAGCCAAGGACTAGCCCCCTACTCCTACGAGCAGTACTTC	CASSQGLAPYSYEQYF
.	TRBV18	.	TRBJ1-2	TGTGCCAGCTCACCACAGGAGTATGGCTACACCTTC	CASSPQEYGYTF
.	TRBV3-1/TRBV3-2	TRBD2	TRBJ2-3	TGTGCCAGCAGCCAAGAAGGGCGGGGGACAGATACGCAGTATTTT	CASSQEGRGTDTQYF
.	TRBV19	TRBD1	TRBJ1-5	TGTGCCAGTAGTACCTCGGACAGGGTGGTTAGTCAGCCCCAGCATTTT	CASSTSDRVVSQPQHF
.	TRBV5-4	.	TRBJ2-7	TGTGCCAGCAGCGCAGGGATCTCCGAGCAGTACTTC	CASSAGISEQYF
few	TRBV27	.	TRBJ1-2	TGTGCCAGCCGCCGCGGGGCCAGCTATGGCTACACCTTC	CASRRGASYGYTF
.	TRBV5-1	TRBD1	TRBJ2-2	TGCGCCAGCAGCTTTGACAGGGTCGGCACCGGGGAGCTGTTTTTT	CASSFDRVGTGELFF
.	TRBV5-1	TRBD2	TRBJ2-5	TGCGCCAGCAGCCCCGGAGGGACTAGCGGGAGTGAGACCCAGTACTTC	CASSPGGTSGSETQYF
.	TRBV14	.	TRBJ2-5	TGTGCCAGCAGCCGGCGGATGTACCAAGAGACCCAGTACTTC	CASSRRMYQETQYF
.	TRBV23-1	.	TRBJ2-6	TGCGCCAGCAGTCAAGGGGACTTACTACGAAGCTCTGGGGCCAACGTCCTGACTTTC	CASSQGDLLRSSGANVLTF
.	TRBV6-5	.	TRBJ1-2	TGTGCCAGCAGAGGGCCAGGGACTCTCTATGGCTACACCTTC	CASRGPGTLYGYTF
.	TRBV18	TRBD1	TRBJ2-5	TGTGCCAGCTCACAAATTCGGACAGGGCCGCAAGAGACCCAGTACTTC	CASSQIRTGPQETQYF
.	TRBV18	TRBD1	TRBJ1-5	TGTGCCAGCTCACCTGGGACAGGGAGTGGACAGCCCCAGCATTTT	CASSPGTGSGQPQHF
few	TRBV10-1	TRBD2	TRBJ2-1	TGCGCCAGCAGCCCCGGGACTAGCGGGACCAATGAGCAGTTCTTC	CASSPGTSGTNEQFF
.	TRBV5-4	.	TRBJ2-7	TGTGCCAGCAGCTTCGGAGGACGGGGAACTTACGAGCAGTACTTC	CASSFGGRGTYEQYF
.	TRBV16	.	TRBJ2-1	TGTGCCAGCAGCCAATTGGGCCAGGGGATAAACAATGAGCAGTTCTTC	CASSQLGQGINNEQFF
.	TRBV6-5	TRBD1	TRBJ1-6	TGTGCCAGCGGGACAGGGTGGGATAATTCACCCCTCCACTTT	CASGTGWDNSPLHF
.	TRBV3-1/TRBV3-2	.	TRBJ1-5	TGTGCCAGCAGCCAGGGGGGAAATAGCAATCAGCCCCAGCATTTT	CASSQGGNSNQPQHF
.	TRBV5-1	.	TRBJ1-1	TGCGCCAGCAGCAGGGACAACATGAACACTGAAGCTTTCTTT	CASSRDNMNTEAFF
few	TRBV7-2	TRBD2	TRBJ2-1	TGTGCCAGCAGCTTCGGGACTAGCGGGGGGGCCAAGGTACGCGTGCAGTTCTTC	CASSFGTSGGAKVRVQFF
.	TRBV7-9	.	TRBJ2-5	TGTGCCAGCAGCTTAGGAGAACAAGAGACCCAGTACTTC	CASSLGEQETQYF
.	TRBV12-5	TRBD1	TRBJ1-1	TGTGCTAGTGTCAGACAGGGTATTTCTGAAGCTTTCTTT	CASVRQGISEAFF
.	TRBV30	TRBD1	TRBJ1-3	TGTGCCTGGAGTGGGACAGGGTCTGGAAACACCATATATTTT	CAWSGTGSGNTIYF
few	TRBV19	TRBD1	TRBJ2-3	TGTGCCAGTAGTATGAAGGACAGGGGTACAGATACGCAGTATTTT	CASSMKDRGTDTQYF
few	TRBV2	TRBD1	TRBJ2-7	TGTGCCAGCAGACGGACAGGGGGCAACGAGCAGTACTTC	CASRRTGGNEQYF
.	TRBV7-2	.	TRBJ2-3	TGTGCCAGCAGCCTAAGGCCAGGGCCCACAGATACGCAGTATTTT	CASSLRPGPTDTQYF
.	TRBV18	TRBD1	TRBJ1-1	TGTGCCAGCTCACTCCAAAGCACAGGGGCTGCTGAAGCTTTCTTT	CASSLQSTGAAEAFF
few	TRBV4-2	.	TRBJ1-5	TGTGCCAGCAGCCAAGTCGGCGGGGCCAATCAGCCCCAGCATTTT	CASSQVGGANQPQHF
.	TRBV6-5	.	TRBJ1-5	TGTGCCAGCAAAGGGGCGGAGGGGCTGAATCAGCCCCAGCATTTT	CASKGAEGLNQPQHF
.	TRBV5-1	.	TRBJ2-2	TGCGCCAGCAGCTTAACAGGGTTCGGGTCCACCGGGGAGCTGTTTTTT	CASSLTGFGSTGELFF
.	TRBV6-5	TRBD2	TRBJ2-7	TGTGCCAGCACCCTAGCGGGAGGATTATACGAGCAGTACTTC	CASTLAGGLYEQYF
.	TRBV3-1/TRBV3-2	.	TRBJ2-1	TGTGCCAGCAGCCAAGTTCCAAATGAGCAGTTCTTC	CASSQVPNEQFF